The source of this T cell receptor (beta chain) is a study of human CD4 T cells and Enterobacteriaceae. Whole-study findings and limits: Ex vivo, broadly cross-reactive clonotypes appeared more expanded than specific ones.

Worth noting for this clone: What it recognizes is unknown. An end of the junction differs from the germline gene, which may be a read error.

All CD4+ cells other than CD45RA+CCR7+CD95- naive cells were sorted as memory, over 98% pure. Swiss blood donation centers supplied the healthy donor blood. Before sorting, cells positive for CD8, CD14, CD16, CD56, CD19 or bright CD25 were removed. Germline lookup yields CDR1 MDHEN and CDR2 SYDVKM. The CDR3 is 15 amino acids. Deep-level sequencing, detecting one cell in 200,000, covered ex vivo memory CD4+. TCRdb's copy holds only in-frame clones and misses some; the assay was immunoSEQ multiplex PCR. The data hold some 29,000 clones, with around 80% observed a single time. The receptor comes from a human donor in good health. Specimen: memory CD4+ T cells from blood. The V gene is TRBV28, the J gene TRBJ1-2, with 12 bases lining up with TRBD1. For the CDR3, the DNA is TGCCACTCAGGGACCCCGGGACAGGGGGCGTCTGGCTACACCTTC. Amino acid sequence: CHSGTPGQGASGYTF.